The sequence of this T cell receptor beta chain was determined in a study of shared clonotypes between healthy human individuals. CDR3 length: 13 residues. V lost 7 bases to trimming and J lost 3 bases, with 13 bases between them. Germline V lookup: CDR1 SQVTM, CDR2 ANQGSEA. Naivety among CD8 cells was defined by CD45RO negativity and positive CCR7 selection, thereby excluding terminally differentiated effector memory CD45RA+ cells. The table came from immunoSEQ multiplex PCR; TCRdb's copy has only in-frame clones and leaves some out. The table has 550,000 to 750,000 clones, under 95% seen once. The rearrangement links TRBV29-1 to TRBJ2-1; weak D call: TRBD2 (5 bases). The source of this sequence is a man aged 25 to 45 in good health. Sequencing was carried out using naive CD8+ T cells sorted from blood. CDR3 sequence: CSADESGYNEQFF. As DNA, the CDR3 is TGCAGCGCAGACGAGAGCGGCTACAATGAGCAGTTCTTC.